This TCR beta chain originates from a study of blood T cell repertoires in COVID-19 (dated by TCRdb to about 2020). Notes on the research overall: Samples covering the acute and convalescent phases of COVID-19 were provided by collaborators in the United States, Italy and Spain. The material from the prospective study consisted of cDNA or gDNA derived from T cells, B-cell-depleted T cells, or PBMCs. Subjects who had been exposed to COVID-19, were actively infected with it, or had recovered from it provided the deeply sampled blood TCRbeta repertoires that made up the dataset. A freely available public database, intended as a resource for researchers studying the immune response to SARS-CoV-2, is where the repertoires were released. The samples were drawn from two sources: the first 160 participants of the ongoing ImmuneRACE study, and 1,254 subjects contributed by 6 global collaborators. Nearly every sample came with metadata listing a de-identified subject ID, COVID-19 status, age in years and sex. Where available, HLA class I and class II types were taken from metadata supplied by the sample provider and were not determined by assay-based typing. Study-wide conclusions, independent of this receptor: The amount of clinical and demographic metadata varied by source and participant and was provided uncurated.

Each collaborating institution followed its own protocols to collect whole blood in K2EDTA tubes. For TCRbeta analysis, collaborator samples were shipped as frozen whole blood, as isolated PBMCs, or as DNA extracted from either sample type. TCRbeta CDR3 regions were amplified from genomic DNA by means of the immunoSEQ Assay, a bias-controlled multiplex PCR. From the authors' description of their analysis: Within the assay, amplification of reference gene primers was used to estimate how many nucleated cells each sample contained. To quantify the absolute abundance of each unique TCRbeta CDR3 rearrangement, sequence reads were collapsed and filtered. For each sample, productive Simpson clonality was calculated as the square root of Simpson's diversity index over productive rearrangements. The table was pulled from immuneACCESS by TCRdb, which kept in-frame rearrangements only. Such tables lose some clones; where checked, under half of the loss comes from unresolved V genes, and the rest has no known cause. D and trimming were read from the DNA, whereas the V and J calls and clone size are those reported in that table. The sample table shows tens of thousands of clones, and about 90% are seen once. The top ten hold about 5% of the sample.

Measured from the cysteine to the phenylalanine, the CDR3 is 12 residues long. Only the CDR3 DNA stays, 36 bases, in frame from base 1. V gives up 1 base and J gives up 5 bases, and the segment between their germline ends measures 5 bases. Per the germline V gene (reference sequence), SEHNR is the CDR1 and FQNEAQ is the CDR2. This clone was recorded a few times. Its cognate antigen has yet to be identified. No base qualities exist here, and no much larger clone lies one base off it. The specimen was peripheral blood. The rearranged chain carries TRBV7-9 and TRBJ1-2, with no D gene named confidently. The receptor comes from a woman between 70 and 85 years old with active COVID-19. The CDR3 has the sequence CASSLGGYGYTF. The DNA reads TGTGCCAGCAGCTTAGGAGGATATGGCTACACCTTC.